The sequence of this TCR beta chain was determined in a study of blood T cells in healthy people across ages. Notes on the study in general: There was a strong correlation between TCR beta diversity and naive T cell percentage.

Of note for this clonotype: As yet, its antigen is unknown. A read error may produce the germline difference seen at one junction end.

A J-beta primer mix and a sample-barcoded 5' primer were used in a second PCR of roughly 7 to 12 cycles. A single record per CDR3 protein comes from TCRdb applying MiXCR to the 5' RACE reads. The table has some 1.1 million distinct CDR3 sequences, more than 30% seen once. Germline CDR1 and CDR2: DFQATT and SNEGSKA (reference sequence). The CDR3 length is 13 residues. Donation came from healthy Caucasian individuals in Russia who were aged about 6 to 100. The total RNA that was extracted per sample amounted to at least 5 micrograms. Source material: blood. The rearrangement joins TRBV20-1 to TRBJ1-2; TRBD1 matches at 8 bases. The clonotype comes from a man aged 18 to 35 in good health. CDR3 sequence reads: CSTRSQGARGYTF. The CDR3 coding sequence is TGCAGTACTAGAAGTCAGGGGGCGCGTGGCTACACCTTC.